This T cell receptor beta chain was documented in a study of shared clonotypes between healthy human individuals (dated by TCRdb to 2018 to 2021). As for the study more broadly: The cohort comprised a couple of women and a few men aged 18 to 49 years. For each donor, three plates each were used for CD4 naive and CD4 memory, two plates were used for CD8 naive, and one plate was used for CD8 memory. Blood TCR repertoires of five healthy adults were deeply sequenced to estimate repertoire size and the extent of clonotype sharing between individuals. To increase sequencing depth and limit assay-specific biases, different laboratories used diverse techniques to prepare libraries and sequence TCR repertoires. Leukapheresis yielded between about 0.94 and 8.9 billion PBMCs per donor.

The CDR3 sequence holds 13 residues, the cysteine and phenylalanine included. The kept DNA is CDR3 alone, 39 bases in frame from the first base. According to the germline V gene, CDR1 reads SGHRS and CDR2 reads YFSETQ. The junction carries 12 bases between V and J, which are trimmed by 6 bases and 3 bases respectively. Results and caveats for the whole study, not just this receptor: Even with the large sequencing depth, rarefaction of the sorted-subset datasets indicated that sequencing was incomplete. Naive subsets generally had larger estimated clonotype richness than memory subsets. The small number of donors limited the genetic and exposure-history diversity represented. Sampling was limited to blood, and TCR repertoires in tissue likely differ from TCR repertoires in blood. Higher generation probabilities were observed for clonotypes shared by all four sorted-subset donors than for non-shared clonotypes. Pairwise subsampling indicated that sequencing depth was expected to affect the degree of clonotype sharing among donors. Roughly 5.2% of naive CD4, 3.5% of naive CD8, roughly 2.4% of memory CD4, and 0.4% of memory CD8 clonotypes were shared across several donors.

For the CD8 naive samples, CD45RO-negative cells were positively selected for CCR7, yielding a CD45RA+CCR7+ population from which TemRA cells were excluded. The donors were healthy, HIV-negative adults with no recently reported acute infections or vaccinations. Only Caucasian adults living in Nashville, Tennessee, USA were represented among the donors. Blood was collected by leukapheresis, and PBMCs were isolated by Ficoll-Histopaque density gradient centrifugation and then cryopreserved in liquid nitrogen vapor phase. Analytical flow cytometry was used to check the purity and quantity of each magnetically sorted T cell population. Genomic DNA was isolated from each sorted fraction and quantified by UV absorbance on a Nanodrop 2000c. Using the deep immunoSEQ assay, multiplex PCR amplified TCR CDR3 regions from genomic DNA. For each cell subset, the extracted genomic DNA was distributed evenly across all wells of several immunoSEQ 96-well plates, and each plate served as one replicate. For sorted subsets, approximately 0.2 ug of genomic DNA, equivalent to tens of thousands of T cell genomes, went into each replicate PCR. Purified libraries were quantified with a Qubit 3.0 fluorometer, sized on a Bioanalyzer 2100, and re-quantified with the KAPA Library Quantification kit. Every immunoSEQ 96-well plate was sequenced on a dedicated single-read 150-cycle Illumina NextSeq 550 flow cell. The study's own analysis went as follows. Because the immunoSEQ output held only junctional sequences and lacked quality scores, the filtering could not match the filtering applied to full-length reads. Sequences were annotated with PyIR, a Python wrapper for IgBLAST v1.9, and V/J genes and CDR3 were assigned using IMGT germline references. Reads were removed for weak V/J assignments (E-value above 1e-6), missing CDR3, stop codons, out-of-frame junctions, or ambiguous translated residues. V3J clonotypes were defined as sequences sharing the same inferred V gene, J gene, and CDR3 amino acid sequence. To compute the percentage overlap between repertoires, the number of shared unique clonotypes was divided by the size of the smaller repertoire. RTK rarefaction, the Chao1 estimator, and Recon v2.1 estimates of unobserved clonotypes were used to assess repertoire richness. Generation probabilities were computed with OLGA for all TCRbeta clonotypes obtained by the gDNA method from several donors. The immuneACCESS repertoire file appears here via TCRdb, limited to in-frame rearrangements. These files lack a portion of the clones; in checked studies, under half of the deficit traces to unresolved V genes, and the cause of the others is not known. D and trimming were read from the DNA, whereas the V and J calls and clone size are those reported in that table. Here the sample has hundreds of thousands of clones; about 96% occur a single time. Approximately 0.1% of the sample rests with the top ten.

This clone was seen a single time. The target of this receptor is not known. It has no much larger one-base neighbor in the sample; base qualities were not kept. Sequenced sample: naive CD8+ T cells sorted from blood. The sample's cell subset or site label, decoded: CD45RA+CCR7+. The rearranged chain carries TRBV5-1 and TRBJ1-1; the D gene is perhaps TRBD1, from 5 matching bases. The TCR comes from a woman in her thirties in good health. The nucleotide sequence reads TGCGCCAGCATCGACGACAGTCACACTGAAGCTTTCTTT. Protein translation: CASIDDSHTEAFF.